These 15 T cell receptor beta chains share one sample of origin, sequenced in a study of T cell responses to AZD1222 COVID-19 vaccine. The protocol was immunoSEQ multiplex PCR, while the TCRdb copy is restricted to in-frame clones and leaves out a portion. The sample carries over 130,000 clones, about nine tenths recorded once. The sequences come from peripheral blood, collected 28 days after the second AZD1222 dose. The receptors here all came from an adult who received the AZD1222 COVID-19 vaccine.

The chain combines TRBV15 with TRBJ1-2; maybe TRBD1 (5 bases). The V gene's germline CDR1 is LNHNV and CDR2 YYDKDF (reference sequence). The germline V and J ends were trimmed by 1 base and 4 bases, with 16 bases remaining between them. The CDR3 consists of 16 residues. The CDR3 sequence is CATSRGGTNVAYGYTF. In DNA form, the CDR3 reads TGTGCCACCAGCAGAGGGGGGACCAACGTAGCCTATGGCTACACCTTC.

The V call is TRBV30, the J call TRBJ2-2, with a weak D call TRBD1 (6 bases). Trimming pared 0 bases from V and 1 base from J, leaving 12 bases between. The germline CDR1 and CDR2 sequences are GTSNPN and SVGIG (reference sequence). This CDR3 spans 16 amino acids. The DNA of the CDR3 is TGTGCCTGGAGTGTACAACAGACAGGGAACACCGGGGAGCTGTTTTTT. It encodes CAWSVQQTGNTGELFF.

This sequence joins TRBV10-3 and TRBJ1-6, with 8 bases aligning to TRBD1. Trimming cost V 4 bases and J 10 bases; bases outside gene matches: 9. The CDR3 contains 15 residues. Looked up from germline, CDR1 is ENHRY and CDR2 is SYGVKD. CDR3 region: CAISAIGQGGSPLHF. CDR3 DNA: TGTGCCATCAGTGCAATCGGACAGGGTGGCTCACCCCTCCACTTT.

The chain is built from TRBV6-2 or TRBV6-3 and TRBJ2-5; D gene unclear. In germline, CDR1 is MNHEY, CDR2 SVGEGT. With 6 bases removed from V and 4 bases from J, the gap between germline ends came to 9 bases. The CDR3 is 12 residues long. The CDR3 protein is CASSRARETQYF. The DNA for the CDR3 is TGTGCCAGCAGCCGCGCGCGAGAGACCCAGTACTTC.

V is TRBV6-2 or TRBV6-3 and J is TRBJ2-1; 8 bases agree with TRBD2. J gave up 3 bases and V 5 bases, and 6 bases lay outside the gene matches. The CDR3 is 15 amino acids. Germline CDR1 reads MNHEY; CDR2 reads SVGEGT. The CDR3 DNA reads TGTGCCAGCAGTGCGACTAGCGACGGCTACAATGAGCAGTTCTTC. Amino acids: CASSATSDGYNEQFF.

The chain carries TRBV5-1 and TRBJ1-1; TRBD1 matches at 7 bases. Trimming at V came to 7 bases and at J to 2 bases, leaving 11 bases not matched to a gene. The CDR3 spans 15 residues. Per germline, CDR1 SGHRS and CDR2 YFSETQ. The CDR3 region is CASRPGAGGNTEAFF. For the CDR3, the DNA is TGCGCCAGCCGTCCCGGGGCAGGGGGAAACACTGAAGCTTTCTTT.

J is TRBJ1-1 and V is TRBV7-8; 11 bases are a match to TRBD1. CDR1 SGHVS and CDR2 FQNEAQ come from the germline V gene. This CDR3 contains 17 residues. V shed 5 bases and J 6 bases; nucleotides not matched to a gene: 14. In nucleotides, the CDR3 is TGTGCCAGCAGCGTACCCCGGACAGGGGGCGATTCGGCTGAAGCTTTCTTT. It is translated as CASSVPRTGGDSAEAFF.

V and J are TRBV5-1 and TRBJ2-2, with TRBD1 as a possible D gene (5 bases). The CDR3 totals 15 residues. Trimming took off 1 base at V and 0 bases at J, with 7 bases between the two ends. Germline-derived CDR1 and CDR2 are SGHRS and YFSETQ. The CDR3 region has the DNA TGCGCCAGCAGCTTGCAGGGCTCGAACACCGGGGAGCTGTTTTTT. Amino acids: CASSLQGSNTGELFF.

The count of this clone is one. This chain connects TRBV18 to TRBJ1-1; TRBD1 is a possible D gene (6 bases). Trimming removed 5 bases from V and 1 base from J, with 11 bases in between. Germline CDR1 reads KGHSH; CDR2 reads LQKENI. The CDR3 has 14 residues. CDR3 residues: CASSATGPNTEAFF. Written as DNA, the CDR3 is TGTGCCAGCTCAGCGACAGGCCCGAACACTGAAGCTTTCTTT.

CDR3 loop: CSVGHGNTGELFF. In nucleotides, the CDR3 is TGCAGCGTTGGACACGGAAACACCGGGGAGCTGTTTTTT. The chain carries TRBV29-1 and TRBJ2-2; D remains ambiguous. Trimming removed 4 bases from V and 2 bases from J, with 8 bases in between. Germline CDR1 reads SQVTM; CDR2 reads ANQGSEA. The length of the CDR3 is 13 residues.

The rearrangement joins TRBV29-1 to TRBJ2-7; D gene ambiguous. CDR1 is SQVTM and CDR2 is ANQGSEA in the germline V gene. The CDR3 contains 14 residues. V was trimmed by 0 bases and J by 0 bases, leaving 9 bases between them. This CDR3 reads CSVEEGRSSYEQYF. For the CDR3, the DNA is TGCAGCGTTGAAGAAGGCAGGAGCTCCTACGAGCAGTACTTC.

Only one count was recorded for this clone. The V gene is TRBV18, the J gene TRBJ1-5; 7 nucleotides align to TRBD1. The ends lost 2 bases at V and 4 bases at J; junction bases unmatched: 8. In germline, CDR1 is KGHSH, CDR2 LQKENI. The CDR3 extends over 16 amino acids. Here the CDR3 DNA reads TGTGCCAGCTCACCATCCGCGACAGGGACAAATCAGCCCCAGCATTTT. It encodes CASSPSATGTNQPQHF.

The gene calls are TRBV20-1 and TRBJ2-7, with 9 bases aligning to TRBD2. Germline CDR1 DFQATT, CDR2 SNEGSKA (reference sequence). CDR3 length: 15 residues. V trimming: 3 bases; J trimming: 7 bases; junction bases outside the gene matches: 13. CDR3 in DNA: TGCAGTGCTAGTAGGGCCCTAGCGGGAACATCTGAGCAGTACTTC. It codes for CSASRALAGTSEQYF.

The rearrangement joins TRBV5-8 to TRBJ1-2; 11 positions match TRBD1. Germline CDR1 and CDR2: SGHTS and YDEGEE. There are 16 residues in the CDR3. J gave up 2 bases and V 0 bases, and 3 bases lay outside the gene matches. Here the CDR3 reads CASSLVWDRGNYGYTF. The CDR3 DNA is TGTGCCAGCAGCTTGGTATGGGACAGGGGGAACTATGGCTACACCTTC.

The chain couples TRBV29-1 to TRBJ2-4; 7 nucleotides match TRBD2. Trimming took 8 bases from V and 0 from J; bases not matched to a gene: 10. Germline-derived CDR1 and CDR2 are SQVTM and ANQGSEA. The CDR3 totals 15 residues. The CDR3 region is CSISRGSLAKNIQYF. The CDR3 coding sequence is TGCAGCATCTCTCGCGGGAGTTTAGCCAAAAACATTCAGTACTTC.